The 21 T cell receptor beta chains below come from one sample, sequenced in a study of blood T cells in healthy people across ages. Together with a sample-barcoded 5' primer, a J-beta primer mix was included in a second PCR lasting roughly 7 to 11 cycles. TCRdb fed the 5' RACE reads into MiXCR, producing one record per CDR3 protein. The sample lists around 1,000,000 distinct CDR3 sequences, roughly 24% occurring once. The data also belong to a second study, concerning T cells of mothers and their children.

The sample taken for sequencing was blood. These receptors all stem from a girl aged 2-10 years in good health.

The genes are TRBV5-1 and TRBJ1-6; 7 positions match TRBD1. The V and J ends lost 0 bases and 4 bases, in that order; junction bases with no gene match: 4. This CDR3 contains 16 residues. Germline CDR1 SGHRS, CDR2 YFSETQ. CDR3 sequence: CASSLAPGQYNSPLHF. The CDR3 DNA is TGCGCCAGCAGCTTGGCACCGGGACAGTATAATTCACCCCTCCACTTT.

V gene TRBV6-6 combines with J gene TRBJ2-5, with D unresolved. The J call is doubtful: the DNA matches TRBJ2-1 better. CDR3 length: 11 amino acids. Germline CDR1 is MNHNY and CDR2 is SVGAGI (reference sequence). The CDR3 DNA reads as TGTGCCAGCACGTGGAGCAATGAGCAGTTCTTC. Protein product: CASTWSNEQFF.

The V gene is TRBV29-1, the J gene TRBJ1-2, with TRBD1 matching over 8 bases. Germline-derived CDR1 and CDR2 are SQVTM and ANQGSEA. V lost 5 bases and J lost 3; bases outside the gene matches: 14. CDR3 size: 16 residues. DNA of the CDR3: TGCAGCGTTCTTATACCGCTCAGGGGGCTTGACTATGGCTACACCTTC. It is translated as CSVLIPLRGLDYGYTF.

A single count supports this clonotype. In DNA, the CDR3 is TGTGCCAGCAGCCCGGATGGGGGGCCCTATGGCTACACCTTC. It codes for CASSPDGGPYGYTF. The V and J genes are TRBV7-6 and TRBJ1-2; D perhaps matches TRBD1 (6 bases). Trimming cost V 5 bases and J 4 bases, with 14 bases left between them. The CDR3 has 14 amino acids. Germline V gene lookup returns CDR1 SGHVS and CDR2 FNYEAQ. Drawing the rest from reference TRBV7-6 and TRBJ1-2, the complete variable domain is GAGVSQSPRYKVTKRGQDVALRCDPISGHVSLYWYRQALGQGPEFLTYFNYEAQQDKSGLPNDRFSAERPEGSISTLTIQRTEQRDSAMYRCASSPDGGPYGYTFGSGTRLTVV.

The chain combines TRBV9 with TRBJ2-5; possibly TRBD2 for D (6 bases). CDR3 length: 13 amino acids. In germline, CDR1 is SGDLS, CDR2 YYNGEE. V shed 6 bases and J shed 5 bases, with 14 bases lying between them. In DNA, the CDR3 is TGTGCCAGCACGCGGGATGGGGTCGAGACCCAGTACTTC. Encoded protein: CASTRDGVETQYF.

This clonotype came up a few times. This chain uses TRBV7-9 with TRBJ2-5, with 7 positions matching TRBD1. With the DNA end fitting TRBJ2-7 better, the J assignment may be wrong. CDR3 length equals 15 residues. Germline values: CDR1 SEHNR, CDR2 FQNEAQ (reference sequence). The CDR3, as DNA: TGTGCCAGCAGCCCCCGACAGGGCTATACCTACGAGCAGTACTTC. It encodes CASSPRQGYTYEQYF.

DNA of the CDR3: TGCGCCAGCAGCTTAGCGGGAGGCCAGCAAGAGACCCAGTACTTC. Translated, it gives CASSLAGGQQETQYF. The chain employs TRBV5-1 and TRBJ2-5, with TRBD2 matching over 9 bases. There are 15 residues in the CDR3. V was clipped by 2 bases and J by 2 bases; unmatched bases: 4. CDR1 and CDR2 from the germline V gene are SGHRS and YFSETQ.

This clonotype has a count of ten or more. This chain links TRBV7-3 with TRBJ2-5; no firm D call. From germline, CDR1 is SGHTA and CDR2 FQGTGA. V gave up 7 bases and J gave up 7 bases, with 1 base separating them. The CDR3 length is 8 residues. The CDR3 loop reads CASTTQYF. The CDR3 coding sequence is TGTGCCAGCACGACCCAGTACTTC. The full variable domain, in which reference TRBV7-3 and TRBJ2-5 provide the parts outside the CDR3, is GAGVSQTPSNKVTEKGKYVELRCDPISGHTALYWYRQSLGQGPEFLIYFQGTGAADDSGLPNDRFFAVRPEGSVSTLKIQRTERGDSAVYLCASTTQYFGPGTRLLVL.

The CDR3 bases are TGTGCCAGCAGCCCCGAAGGTTTTGCCCAAGAGACCCAGTACTTC. It yields the protein CASSPEGFAQETQYF. J is TRBJ2-5 and V is TRBV7-6; D unresolved. Trimming pared 5 bases from V and 1 base from J, leaving 14 bases between. Germline assignment: CDR1 SGHVS and CDR2 FNYEAQ. There are 15 residues in the CDR3.

To note about this clonotype: One base away lies a much larger clone, so this may be a sequencing read error. This chain's CDR3 is CASSSGWQPQHF. The DNA for the CDR3 is TGTGCCAGCAGCTCAGGGTGGCAGCCCCAGCATTTT. The genes are TRBV7-4 and TRBJ1-5, with D possibly being TRBD1 (5 bases). The V and J ends lost 4 bases and 7 bases respectively, with 8 bases between them. This CDR3 spans 12 amino acids. From germline, CDR1 is SGHVT and CDR2 SQSDAQ.

V usage is TRBV10-3 and J usage is TRBJ1-2; no clear D. The germline gives CDR1 ENHRY, CDR2 SYGVKD. Trimming stripped 9 bases from V and 3 bases from J, with 8 bases between. The CDR3 runs to 11 residues. Here the CDR3 DNA reads TGTGCCATTGGATACGACTATGGCTACACCTTC. Translation gives CAIGYDYGYTF.

The chain uses TRBV24-1 and TRBJ2-3; the D gene is possibly TRBD1 (5 bases). Germline CDR1 reads KGHDR; CDR2 reads SFDVKD. V dropped 4 bases and J dropped 4 bases, with 11 bases sitting between them. The length of the CDR3 is 14 residues. In DNA, the CDR3 is TGTGCCACCAGTGAACGGACAATACCAGATACGCAGTATTTT. Encoded protein: CATSERTIPDTQYF.

The gene calls are TRBV6-2 or TRBV6-3 and TRBJ2-4, with D unclear. The CDR3 contains 15 residues. From germline, CDR1 is MNHEY and CDR2 SVGEGT. V was clipped by 6 bases and J by 1 base, with 13 bases between them. CDR3 in amino acids: CASRRDGVAKNIQYF. The CDR3 nucleotides read TGTGCCAGCAGACGAGACGGAGTGGCCAAAAACATTCAGTACTTC.

This rearrangement joins TRBV15 to TRBJ1-1, with a tentative D call TRBD1 (5 bases). CDR1 and CDR2 from the germline V gene are LNHNV and YYDKDF (reference sequence). The V end lost 4 bases, the J end lost 4 bases, and 13 bases lay between the germline ends. This CDR3 spans 14 amino acids. The CDR3 is CATSTLTVSTEAFF. CDR3 coding DNA: TGTGCCACCAGCACCTTGACAGTGAGCACTGAAGCTTTCTTT.

V and J are TRBV2 and TRBJ2-4; no firm D call. Germline assignment: CDR1 SNHLY and CDR2 FYNNEI. This CDR3 comprises 11 residues. V was clipped by 11 bases and J by 8 bases, with 13 bases between them. CDR3 in amino acids: CACAPRDIQYF. As DNA, the CDR3 is TGTGCCTGCGCCCCCCGGGACATTCAGTACTTC.

The rearrangement uses TRBV12-3 or TRBV12-4 and TRBJ2-5; D gene ambiguous. The J call may be faulty, since TRBJ2-1 better matches the DNA end. The CDR3 length is 15 residues. The DNA for the CDR3 is TGTGCCAGCAGTTTTATTGGAGACTTTTTCAATGAGCAGTTCTTC. This gives the protein CASSFIGDFFNEQFF.

This chain uses TRBV29-1 with TRBJ2-7; D unresolved. The V end lost 7 bases, the J end lost 5 bases, and 18 bases lay between the germline ends. The CDR3 extends over 13 amino acids. Germline CDR1 SQVTM, CDR2 ANQGSEA. CDR3 amino acids: CSASGAKLDEQYF. The CDR3 DNA follows: TGCAGCGCCTCCGGCGCGAAGCTAGACGAGCAGTACTTC.

This chain links TRBV11-2 with TRBJ2-4, with 7 bases identical to TRBD2. CDR3 length: 16 residues. CDR1 is SGHAT and CDR2 is FQNNGV in the germline V gene. V dropped 3 bases and J dropped 0; count of bases not matched to a gene: 5. The CDR3 loop reads CASSFSSGLAKNIQYF. Here the CDR3 DNA reads TGTGCCAGCAGCTTTTCTAGCGGTCTAGCCAAAAACATTCAGTACTTC.

The chain couples TRBV29-1 to TRBJ2-7, with D perhaps TRBD2 (6 bases). Germline V gene lookup returns CDR1 SQVTM and CDR2 ANQGSEA. The CDR3 totals 18 residues. The V end was cut by 7 bases, the J end by 3 bases, with 31 bases between. CDR3 bases: TGCAGCGCCAGGAAACGCGGGATTTATCAAAGGACACTCTACGAGCAGTACTTC. It is translated as CSARKRGIYQRTLYEQYF.

This clonotype has a handful of counts. V is TRBV12-3 or TRBV12-4 and J is TRBJ2-5, with D unresolved. The DNA end favors TRBJ2-1, so the J call may be wrong. This CDR3 is 15 amino acids long. The CDR3 DNA sequence: TGTGCCAGCAGTTCCCAAATCGAGAACTACAATGAGCAGTTCTTC. The encoded protein is CASSSQIENYNEQFF.

This clonotype showed up just a few times. The chain couples TRBV12-3 or TRBV12-4 to TRBJ2-5, with 8 bases matching TRBD2. Trimming took 3 bases from V and 11 from J; bases not matched to a gene: 20. This CDR3 spans 17 amino acids. The CDR3, as DNA: TGTGCCAGCAGTTTTAGGAAATCAGGACTAGCAATGAGGGAGCAGTACTTC. Translated: CASSFRKSGLAMREQYF.